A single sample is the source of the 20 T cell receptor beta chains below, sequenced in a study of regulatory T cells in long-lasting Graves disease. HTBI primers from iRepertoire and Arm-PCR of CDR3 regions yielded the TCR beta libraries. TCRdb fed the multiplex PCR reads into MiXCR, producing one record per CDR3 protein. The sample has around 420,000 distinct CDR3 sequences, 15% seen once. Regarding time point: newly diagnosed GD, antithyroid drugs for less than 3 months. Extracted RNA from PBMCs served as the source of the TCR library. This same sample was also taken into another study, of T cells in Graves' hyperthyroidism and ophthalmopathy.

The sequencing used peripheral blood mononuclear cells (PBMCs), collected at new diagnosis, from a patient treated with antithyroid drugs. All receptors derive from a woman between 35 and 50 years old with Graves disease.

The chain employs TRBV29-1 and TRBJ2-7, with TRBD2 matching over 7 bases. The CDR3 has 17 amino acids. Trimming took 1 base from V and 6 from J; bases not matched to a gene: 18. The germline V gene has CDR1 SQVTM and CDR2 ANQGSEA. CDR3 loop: CSVEGHLSTPGGFEQYF. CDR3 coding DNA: TGCAGCGTTGAAGGTCATTTGTCGACCCCGGGGGGTTTCGAGCAGTACTTC.

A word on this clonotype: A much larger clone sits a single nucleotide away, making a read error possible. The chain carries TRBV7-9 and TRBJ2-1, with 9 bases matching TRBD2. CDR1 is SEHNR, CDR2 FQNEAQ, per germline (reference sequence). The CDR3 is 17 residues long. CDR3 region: CASSLVWLAGSYNEQCF. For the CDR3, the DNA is TGTGCCAGCAGCTTAGTTTGGCTAGCGGGATCCTACAATGAGCAGTGCTTC. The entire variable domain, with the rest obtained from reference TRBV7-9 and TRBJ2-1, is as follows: DTGVSQNPRHKITKRGQNVTFRCDPISEHNRLYWYRQTLGQGPEFLTYFQNEAQLEKSRLLSDRFSAERPKGSFSTLEIQRTEQGDSAMYLCASSLVWLAGSYNEQCFGPGTRLTVL.

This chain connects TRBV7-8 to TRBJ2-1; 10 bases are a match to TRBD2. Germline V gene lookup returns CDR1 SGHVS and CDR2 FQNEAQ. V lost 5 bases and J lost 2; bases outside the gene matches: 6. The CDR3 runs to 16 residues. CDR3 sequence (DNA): TGTGCCAGCAGCCGGGAAGCGGGAGGGGCCTACAATGAGCAGTTCTTC. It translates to CASSREAGGAYNEQFF.

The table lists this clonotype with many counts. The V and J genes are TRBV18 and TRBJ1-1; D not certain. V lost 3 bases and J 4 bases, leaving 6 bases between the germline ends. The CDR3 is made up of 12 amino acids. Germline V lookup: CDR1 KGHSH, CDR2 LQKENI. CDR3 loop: CASSPVGTEAFF. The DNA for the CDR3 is TGTGCCAGCTCACCGGTGGGCACTGAAGCTTTCTTT.

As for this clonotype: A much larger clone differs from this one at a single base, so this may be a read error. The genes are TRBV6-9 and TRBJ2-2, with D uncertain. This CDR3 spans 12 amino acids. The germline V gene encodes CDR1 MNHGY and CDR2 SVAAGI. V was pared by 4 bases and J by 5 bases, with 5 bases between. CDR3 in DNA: TGTGCCAGCAGTTCTCAAACCGGGGAGCTGTTTTTT. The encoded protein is CASSSQTGELFF.

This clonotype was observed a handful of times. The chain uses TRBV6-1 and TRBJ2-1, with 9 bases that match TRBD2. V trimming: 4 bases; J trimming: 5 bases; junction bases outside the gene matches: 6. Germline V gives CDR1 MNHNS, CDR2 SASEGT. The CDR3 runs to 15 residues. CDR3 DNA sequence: TGTGCCAGCAGTGCGCCGGGACTAGCAAACAATGAGCAGTTCTTC. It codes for CASSAPGLANNEQFF.

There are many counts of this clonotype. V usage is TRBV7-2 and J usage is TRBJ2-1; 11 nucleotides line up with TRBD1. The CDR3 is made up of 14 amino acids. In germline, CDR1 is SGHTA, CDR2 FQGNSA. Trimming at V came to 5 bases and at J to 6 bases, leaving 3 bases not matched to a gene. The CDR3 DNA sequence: TGTGCCAGCAGCCCGGACAGGGGGCGCAATGAGCAGTTCTTC. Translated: CASSPDRGRNEQFF.

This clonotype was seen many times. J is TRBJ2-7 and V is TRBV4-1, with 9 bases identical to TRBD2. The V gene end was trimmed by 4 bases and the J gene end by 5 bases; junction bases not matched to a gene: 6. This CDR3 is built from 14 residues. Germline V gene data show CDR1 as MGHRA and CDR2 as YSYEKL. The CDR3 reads CASSLGTSSNEQYF. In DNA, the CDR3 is TGCGCCAGCAGCCTCGGGACTAGCAGCAACGAGCAGTACTTC.

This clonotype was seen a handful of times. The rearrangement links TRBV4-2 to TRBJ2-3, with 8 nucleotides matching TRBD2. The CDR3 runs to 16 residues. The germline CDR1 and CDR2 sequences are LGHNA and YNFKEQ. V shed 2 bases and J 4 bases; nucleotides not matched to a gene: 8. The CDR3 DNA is TGTGCCAGCAGCCAACATGTTACGGGAGGGCCAGATACGCAGTATTTT. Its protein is CASSQHVTGGPDTQYF.

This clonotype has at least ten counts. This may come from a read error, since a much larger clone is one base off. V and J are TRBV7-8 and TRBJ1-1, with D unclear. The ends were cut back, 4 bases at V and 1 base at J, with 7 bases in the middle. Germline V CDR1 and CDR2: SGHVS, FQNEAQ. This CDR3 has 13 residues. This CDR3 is CASSSTKNTEAFF. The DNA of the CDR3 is TGTGCCAGCAGCTCCACAAAGAACACTGAAGCTTTCTTT. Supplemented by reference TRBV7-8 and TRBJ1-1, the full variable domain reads GAGVSQSPRYKVAKRGQDVALRCDPISGHVSLFWYQQALGQGPEFLTYFQNEAQLDKSGLPSDRFFAERPEGSVSTLKIQRTQQEDSAVYLCASSSTKNTEAFFGQGTRLTVV.

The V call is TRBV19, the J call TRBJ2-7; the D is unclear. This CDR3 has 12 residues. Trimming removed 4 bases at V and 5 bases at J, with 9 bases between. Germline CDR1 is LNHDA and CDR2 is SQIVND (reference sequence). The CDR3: CASSTPRNEQYF. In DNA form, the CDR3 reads TGTGCCAGTAGTACCCCTAGGAACGAGCAGTACTTC.

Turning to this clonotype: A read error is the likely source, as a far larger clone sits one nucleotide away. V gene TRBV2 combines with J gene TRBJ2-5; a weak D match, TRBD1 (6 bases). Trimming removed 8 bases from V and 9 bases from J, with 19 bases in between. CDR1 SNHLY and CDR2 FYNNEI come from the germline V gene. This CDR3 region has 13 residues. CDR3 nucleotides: TGTGCCAGCTGCTTAGCCCAGGGGTCCGCCCAGTACTTC. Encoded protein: CASCLAQGSAQYF.

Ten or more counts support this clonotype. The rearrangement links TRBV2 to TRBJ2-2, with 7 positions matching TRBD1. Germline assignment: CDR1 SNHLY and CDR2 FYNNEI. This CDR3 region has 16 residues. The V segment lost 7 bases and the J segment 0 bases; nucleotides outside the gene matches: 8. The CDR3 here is CASNSQGGTNTGELFF. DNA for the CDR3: TGTGCCAGCAACTCCCAAGGGGGCACGAACACCGGGGAGCTGTTTTTT.

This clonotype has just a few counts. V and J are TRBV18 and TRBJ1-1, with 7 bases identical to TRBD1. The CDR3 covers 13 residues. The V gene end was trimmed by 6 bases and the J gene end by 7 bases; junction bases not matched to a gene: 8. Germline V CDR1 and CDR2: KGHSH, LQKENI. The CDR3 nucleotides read TGTGCCAGCTCCCGGGACAGACTATATGAAGCTTTCTTT. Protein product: CASSRDRLYEAFF.

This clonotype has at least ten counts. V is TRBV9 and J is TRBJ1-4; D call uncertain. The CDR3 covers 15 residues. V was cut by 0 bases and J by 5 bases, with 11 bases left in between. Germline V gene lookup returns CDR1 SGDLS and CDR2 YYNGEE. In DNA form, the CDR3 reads TGTGCCAGCAGCGTAGCCGGGAGAGCAAATGAAAAACTGTTTTTT. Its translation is CASSVAGRANEKLFF.

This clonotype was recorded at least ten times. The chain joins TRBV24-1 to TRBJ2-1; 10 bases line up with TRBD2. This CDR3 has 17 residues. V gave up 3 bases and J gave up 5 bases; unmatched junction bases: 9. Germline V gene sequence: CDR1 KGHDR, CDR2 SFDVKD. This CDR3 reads CATSDHTLAGVDNEQFF. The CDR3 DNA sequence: TGTGCCACCAGTGATCACACGCTAGCGGGAGTTGACAATGAGCAGTTCTTC.

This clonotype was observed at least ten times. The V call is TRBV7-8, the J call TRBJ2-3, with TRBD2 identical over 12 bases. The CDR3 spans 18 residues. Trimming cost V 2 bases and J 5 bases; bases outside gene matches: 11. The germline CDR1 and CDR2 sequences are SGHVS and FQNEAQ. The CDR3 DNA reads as TGTGCCAGCAGCTTAACCCTAGCGGGGGGGGCTCTAAAAGATACGCAGTATTTT. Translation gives CASSLTLAGGALKDTQYF. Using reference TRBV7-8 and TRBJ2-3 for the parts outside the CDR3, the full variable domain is GAGVSQSPRYKVAKRGQDVALRCDPISGHVSLFWYQQALGQGPEFLTYFQNEAQLDKSGLPSDRFFAERPEGSVSTLKIQRTQQEDSAVYLCASSLTLAGGALKDTQYFGPGTRLTVL.

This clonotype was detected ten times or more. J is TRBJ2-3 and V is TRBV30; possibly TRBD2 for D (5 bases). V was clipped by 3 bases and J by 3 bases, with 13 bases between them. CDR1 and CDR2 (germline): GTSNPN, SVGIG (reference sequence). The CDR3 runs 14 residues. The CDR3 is CAWSLASGTDTQYF. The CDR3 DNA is TGTGCCTGGAGCTTAGCGAGTGGAACAGATACGCAGTATTTT.

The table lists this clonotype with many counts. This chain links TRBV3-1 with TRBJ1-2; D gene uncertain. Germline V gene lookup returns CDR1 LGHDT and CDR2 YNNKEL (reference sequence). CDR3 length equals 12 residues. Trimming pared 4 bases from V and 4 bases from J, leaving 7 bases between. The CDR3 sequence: CASSLETYGYTF. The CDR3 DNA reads TGTGCCAGCAGCCTAGAGACCTATGGCTACACCTTC. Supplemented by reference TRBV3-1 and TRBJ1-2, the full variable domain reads DTAVSQTPKYLVTQMGNDKSIKCEQNLGHDTMYWYKQDSKKFLKIMFSYNNKELIINETVPNRFSPKSPDKAHLNLHINSLELGDSAVYFCASSLETYGYTFGSGTRLTVV.

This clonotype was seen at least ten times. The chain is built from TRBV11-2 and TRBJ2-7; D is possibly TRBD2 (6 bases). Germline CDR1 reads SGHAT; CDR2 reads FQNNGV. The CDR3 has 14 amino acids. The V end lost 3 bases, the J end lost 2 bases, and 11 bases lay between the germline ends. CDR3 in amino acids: CASSFFGEAYEQYF. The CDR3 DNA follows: TGTGCCAGCAGCTTCTTTGGGGAGGCCTACGAGCAGTACTTC.